The entry that follows covers one T cell receptor (beta chain) sequence. The antigen this receptor binds is unknown. One end of the junction does not line up with germline, which may come from a read error. The CDR3 measures 15 amino acids from cysteine to phenylalanine. The entry retains the CDR3 DNA only, 45 bases that are in frame from base 1. In the germline V gene, CDR1 corresponds to SGHRS and CDR2 to YFSETQ. These data belong to a study of prognosis after radiotherapy for stage I lung cancer (dated by TCRdb to about 2021). As for the study more broadly: Between April 2018 and early 2019, 20 or so stage I NSCLC patients were enrolled in Nanjing, China. About 14 patients presented with newly diagnosed primary stage I lung tumors, and roughly 5 carried oligometastatic NSCLC following surgical resection of the primary tumor. Every patient was deemed medically inoperable, approximately 11 because of comorbidities and more than five because they refused surgery. The cohort included about a dozen men and roughly six women, with a median age of approximately 76 years and a range of about 53 to 95 years. Tumor histology was squamous cell carcinoma in about seven patients and adenocarcinoma in about a dozen. Image-guided IMRT or VMAT was used to deliver SBRT in 3 to 5 fractions at a biologically effective dose of at least 100 Gy. In every patient, SBRT was given without any concurrent therapy. After SBRT, distant metastases developed in about 20% of the 19 patients at a median of about seven months, while the remaining 15 patients had no significant progression. Peripheral blood TCR beta repertoires were profiled in stage I NSCLC patients before and after stereotactic body radiotherapy, and the study then linked these repertoires to distant failure. The study took one blood sample before SBRT and one after SBRT from each of 19 patients and sequenced all 40 or so samples. Paper-wide results and their limitations: No determination of tumor specificity was made for expanded TCR clones. TRBV and TRBJ usage frequencies reportedly varied with metastasis status, involving two V genes at baseline and several V and two J genes after SBRT. No adjustment for multiple comparisons was applied to any of the reported P values. Post-SBRT Shannon entropy and its change from baseline were lower in patients who developed distant metastases; baseline Shannon entropy was not associated with metastases. After SBRT, the number of unique TCR clones decreased (median about 9,900 before versus several thousand after; Wilcoxon paired P=0.011). The study was limited by its small cohort and short follow-up, and the findings require independent validation.

All patients had node-negative disease on CT and PET/CT, and none had a history of other malignancies or prior chemotherapy or radiotherapy. Six milliliters of peripheral venous blood were drawn into EDTA tubes at each of two time points. PBMCs were isolated by Ficoll-Paque Plus density-gradient centrifugation. Samples were stored at -80°C immediately after collection until analysis. Two rounds of multiplex PCR were performed to amplify the TCR beta CDR3 region from genomic DNA. In the first round of PCR, primers specific to each TRBV and TRBJ gene were used, and the primer sequences are filed in Chinese patent CN105087789A. The second PCR round used universal primers. The Roche High Pure PCR Template Preparation Kit was used to extract genomic DNA from the frozen PBMCs. Libraries were sequenced paired-end with 151 bp reads on an Illumina HiSeq 3000. The study's own analysis went as follows. CutAdapt was used to remove raw reads lacking the multiplex PCR primer sequences. Using PEAR, the high-quality paired reads were merged into contigs. By alignment to reference sequences, MiXCR assigned TRB V, D and J gene segments to each contig. CDR3 sequences were clustered by base quality and sequence similarity to remove sequencing errors. Diversity was calculated as Shannon entropy divided by the natural log of the number of productive TCR sequences. One minus Shannon entropy divided by the natural log of the number of unique clonotypes was used as the definition of clonality. Progression-free survival cut-offs for repertoire metrics were chosen using the Youden index of ROC curves, with analyses run in R 3.5.3. The public reads were reprocessed in TCRdb via fastp at Q25 and MiXCR, keeping in-frame beta chains. Rows are unified per CDR3 protein, each entry keeping the most common DNA and genes. The V and J calls here are based on TCRdb, not the publication. The sample table shows about 30,000 distinct CDR3 sequences, and around half are seen once. In total, the top ten clones hold approximately 15% of the sample.

The material was PBMCs, obtained before or after stereotactic body radiation therapy (not recorded which). The receptor was derived from a donor over 45 with non-small cell lung cancer. Recombination joined TRBV5-1 with TRBJ2-2, with the D gene uncertain. The sequenced DNA is TGTGCCAGCAGCTTGGCGGCCAGCAGCACCTGGGAGCTGTTTTTT. Its protein is CASSLAASSTWELFF.